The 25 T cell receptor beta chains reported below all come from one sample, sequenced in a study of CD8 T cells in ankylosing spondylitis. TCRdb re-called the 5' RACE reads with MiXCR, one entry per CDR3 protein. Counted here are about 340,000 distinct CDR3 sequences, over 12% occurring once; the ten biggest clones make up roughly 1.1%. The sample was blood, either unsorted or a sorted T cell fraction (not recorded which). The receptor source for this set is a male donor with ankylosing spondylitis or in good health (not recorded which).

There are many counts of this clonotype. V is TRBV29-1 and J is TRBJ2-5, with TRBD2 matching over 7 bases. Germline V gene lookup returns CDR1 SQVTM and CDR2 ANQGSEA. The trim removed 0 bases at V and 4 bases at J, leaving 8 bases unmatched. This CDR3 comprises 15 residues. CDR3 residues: CSVEDPGREGETQYF. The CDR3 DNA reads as TGCAGCGTTGAAGATCCGGGCAGGGAGGGAGAGACCCAGTACTTC. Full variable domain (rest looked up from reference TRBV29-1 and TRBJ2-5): SAVISQKPSRDICQRGTSLTIQCQVDSQVTMMFWYRQQPGQSLTLIATANQGSEATYESGFVIDKFPISRPNLTFSTLTVSNMSPEDSSIYLCSVEDPGREGETQYFGPGTRLLVL.

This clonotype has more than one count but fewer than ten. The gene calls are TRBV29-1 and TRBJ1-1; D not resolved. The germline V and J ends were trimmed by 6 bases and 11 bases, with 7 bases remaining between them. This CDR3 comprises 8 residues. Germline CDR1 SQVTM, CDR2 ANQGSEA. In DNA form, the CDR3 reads TGCAGCGTAGCACAGGCTTTCTTT. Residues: CSVAQAFF.

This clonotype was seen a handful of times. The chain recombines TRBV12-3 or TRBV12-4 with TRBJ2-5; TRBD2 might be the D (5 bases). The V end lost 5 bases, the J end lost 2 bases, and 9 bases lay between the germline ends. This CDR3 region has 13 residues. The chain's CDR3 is CASSGSNQETQYF. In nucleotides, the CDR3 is TGTGCCAGCAGTGGGAGCAATCAAGAGACCCAGTACTTC.

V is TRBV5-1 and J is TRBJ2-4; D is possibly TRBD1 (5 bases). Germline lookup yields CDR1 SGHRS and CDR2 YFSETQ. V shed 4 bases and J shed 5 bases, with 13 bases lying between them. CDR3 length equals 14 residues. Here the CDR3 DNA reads TGCGCCAGCAGCGATCTAGGGGTCCAAAACATTCAGTACTTC. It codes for CASSDLGVQNIQYF.

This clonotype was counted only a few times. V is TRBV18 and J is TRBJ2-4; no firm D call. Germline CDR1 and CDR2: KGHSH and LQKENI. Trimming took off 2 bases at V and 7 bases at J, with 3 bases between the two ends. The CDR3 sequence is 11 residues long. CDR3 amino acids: CASSPDNIQYF. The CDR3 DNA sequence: TGTGCCAGCTCACCAGATAACATTCAGTACTTC.

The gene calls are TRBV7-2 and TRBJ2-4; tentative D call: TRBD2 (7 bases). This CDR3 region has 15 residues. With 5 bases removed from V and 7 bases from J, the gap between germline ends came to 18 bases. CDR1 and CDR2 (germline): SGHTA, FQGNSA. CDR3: CASSLRGGAANIQYF. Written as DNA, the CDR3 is TGTGCCAGCAGCCTCCGAGGGGGGGCGGCGAACATTCAGTACTTC.

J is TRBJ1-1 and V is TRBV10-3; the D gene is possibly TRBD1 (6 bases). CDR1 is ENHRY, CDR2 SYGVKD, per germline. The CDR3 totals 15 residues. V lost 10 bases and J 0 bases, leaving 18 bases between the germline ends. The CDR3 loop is CATRPYGGLNTEAFF. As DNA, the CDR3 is TGTGCCACCCGCCCCTACGGGGGGCTGAACACTGAAGCTTTCTTT.

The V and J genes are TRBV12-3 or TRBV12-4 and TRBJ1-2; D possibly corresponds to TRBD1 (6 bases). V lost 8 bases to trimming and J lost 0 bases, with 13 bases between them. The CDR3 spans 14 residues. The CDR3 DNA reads TGTGCCAGCTGCAAGGACAGCGCTAACTATGGCTACACCTTC. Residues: CASCKDSANYGYTF.

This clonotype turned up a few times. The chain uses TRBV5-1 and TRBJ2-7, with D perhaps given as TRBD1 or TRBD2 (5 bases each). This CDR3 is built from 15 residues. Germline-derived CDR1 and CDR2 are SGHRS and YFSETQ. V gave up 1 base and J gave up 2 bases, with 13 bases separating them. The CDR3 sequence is CASSLLGDLAYEQYF. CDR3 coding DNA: TGCGCCAGCAGCTTGTTGGGGGACCTCGCCTACGAGCAGTACTTC.

DNA of the CDR3: TGTGCTAGTGCTGGGACTAGCGGGATGTGGAATGAGCAGTTCTTC. It codes for CASAGTSGMWNEQFF. The chain employs TRBV12-5 and TRBJ2-1; 13 nucleotides agree with TRBD2. CDR1 and CDR2 from the germline V gene are LGHNT and FRNRAP. The CDR3 covers 15 residues. Germline trimming cut 7 bases from V and 7 bases from J; bases unmatched to any gene: 7.

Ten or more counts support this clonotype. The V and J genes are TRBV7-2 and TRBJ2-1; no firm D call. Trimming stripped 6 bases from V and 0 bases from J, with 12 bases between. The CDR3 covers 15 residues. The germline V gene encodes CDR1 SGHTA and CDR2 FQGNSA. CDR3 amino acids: CASSAVMSSYNEQFF. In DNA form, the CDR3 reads TGTGCCAGCAGTGCAGTAATGAGCTCCTACAATGAGCAGTTCTTC.

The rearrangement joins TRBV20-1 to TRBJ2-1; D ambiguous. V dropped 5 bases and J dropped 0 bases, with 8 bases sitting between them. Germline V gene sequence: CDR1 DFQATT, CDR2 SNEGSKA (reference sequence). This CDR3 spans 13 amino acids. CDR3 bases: TGCAGTGCTCGGCGCGACTCCTACAATGAGCAGTTCTTC. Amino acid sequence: CSARRDSYNEQFF.

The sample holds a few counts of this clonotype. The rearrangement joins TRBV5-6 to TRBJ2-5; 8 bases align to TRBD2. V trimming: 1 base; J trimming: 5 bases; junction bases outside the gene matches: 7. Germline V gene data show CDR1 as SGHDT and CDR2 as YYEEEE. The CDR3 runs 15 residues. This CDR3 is CASSLPGGPGETQYF. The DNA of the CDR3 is TGTGCCAGCAGCTTGCCGGGAGGGCCAGGGGAGACCCAGTACTTC.

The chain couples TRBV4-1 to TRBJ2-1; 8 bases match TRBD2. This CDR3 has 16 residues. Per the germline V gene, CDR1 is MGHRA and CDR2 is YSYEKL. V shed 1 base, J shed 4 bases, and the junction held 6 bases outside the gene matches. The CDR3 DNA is TGCGCCAGCAGCCAAGCGAGCGGGAGAGCTTACAATGAGCAGTTCTTC. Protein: CASSQASGRAYNEQFF.

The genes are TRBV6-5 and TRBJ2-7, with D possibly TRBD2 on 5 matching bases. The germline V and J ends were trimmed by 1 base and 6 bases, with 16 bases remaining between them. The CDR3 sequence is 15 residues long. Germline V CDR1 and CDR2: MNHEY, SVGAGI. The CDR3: CASSYLESGRGEQYF. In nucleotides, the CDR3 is TGTGCCAGCAGTTACTTGGAAAGTGGCCGGGGCGAGCAGTACTTC.

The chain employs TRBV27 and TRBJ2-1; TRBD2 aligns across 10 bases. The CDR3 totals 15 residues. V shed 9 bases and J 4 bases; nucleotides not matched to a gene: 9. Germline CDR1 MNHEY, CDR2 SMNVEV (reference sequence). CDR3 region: CASFPSGSLYNEQFF. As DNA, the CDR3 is TGTGCCAGTTTCCCTAGCGGGAGTCTGTACAATGAGCAGTTCTTC.

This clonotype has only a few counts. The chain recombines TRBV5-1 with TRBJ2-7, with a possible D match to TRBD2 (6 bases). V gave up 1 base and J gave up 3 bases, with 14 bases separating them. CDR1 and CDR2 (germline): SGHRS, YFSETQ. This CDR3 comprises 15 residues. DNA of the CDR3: TGCGCCAGCAGCTTGTCTGGGGGGACGGACTACGAGCAGTACTTC. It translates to CASSLSGGTDYEQYF.

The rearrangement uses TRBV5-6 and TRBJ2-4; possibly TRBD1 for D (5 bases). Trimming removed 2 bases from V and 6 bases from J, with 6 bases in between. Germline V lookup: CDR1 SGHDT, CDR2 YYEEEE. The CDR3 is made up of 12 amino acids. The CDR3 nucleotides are TGTGCCAGCAGCTTTGACAGAAACATTCAGTACTTC. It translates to CASSFDRNIQYF.

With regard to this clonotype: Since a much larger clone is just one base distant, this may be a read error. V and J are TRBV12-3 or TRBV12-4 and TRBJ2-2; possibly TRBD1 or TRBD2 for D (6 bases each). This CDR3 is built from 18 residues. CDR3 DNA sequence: TGTGCCTTCAGTTTAGGGGGGAGGAGGAGGCCGGACACCGGGGTGCTGTTTTTT. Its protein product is CAFSLGGRRRPDTGVLFF.

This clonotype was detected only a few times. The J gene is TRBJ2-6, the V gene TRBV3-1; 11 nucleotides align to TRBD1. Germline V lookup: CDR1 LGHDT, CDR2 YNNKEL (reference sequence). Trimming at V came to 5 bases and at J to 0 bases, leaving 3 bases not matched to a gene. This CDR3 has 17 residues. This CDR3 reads CASSSGTGGSGANVLTF. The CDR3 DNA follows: TGTGCCAGCAGCTCTGGGACAGGGGGCTCTGGGGCCAACGTCCTGACTTTC.

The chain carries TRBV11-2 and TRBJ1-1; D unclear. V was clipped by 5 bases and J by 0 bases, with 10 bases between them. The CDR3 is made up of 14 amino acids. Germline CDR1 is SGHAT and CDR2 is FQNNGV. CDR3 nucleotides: TGTGCCAGCAGCCGCTGGGCGATGAACACTGAAGCTTTCTTT. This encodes CASSRWAMNTEAFF.

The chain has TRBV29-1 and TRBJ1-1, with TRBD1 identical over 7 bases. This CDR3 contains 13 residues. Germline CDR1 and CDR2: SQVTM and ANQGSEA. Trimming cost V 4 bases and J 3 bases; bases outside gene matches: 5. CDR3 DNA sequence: TGCAGCGTTGGGCAGGGGGGATACACTGAAGCTTTCTTT. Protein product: CSVGQGGYTEAFF. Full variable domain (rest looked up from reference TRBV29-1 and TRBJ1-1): SAVISQKPSRDICQRGTSLTIQCQVDSQVTMMFWYRQQPGQSLTLIATANQGSEATYESGFVIDKFPISRPNLTFSTLTVSNMSPEDSSIYLCSVGQGGYTEAFFGQGTRLTVV.

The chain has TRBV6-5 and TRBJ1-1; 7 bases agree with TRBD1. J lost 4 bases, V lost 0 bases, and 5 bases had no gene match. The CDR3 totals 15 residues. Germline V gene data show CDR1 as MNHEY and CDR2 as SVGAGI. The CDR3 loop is CASSYSKAGGTEAFF. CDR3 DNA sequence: TGTGCCAGCAGTTACTCGAAGGCAGGGGGCACTGAAGCTTTCTTT.

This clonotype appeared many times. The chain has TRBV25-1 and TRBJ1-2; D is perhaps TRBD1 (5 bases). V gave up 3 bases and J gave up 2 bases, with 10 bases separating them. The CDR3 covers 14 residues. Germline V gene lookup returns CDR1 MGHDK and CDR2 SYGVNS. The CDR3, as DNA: TGTGCCAGCAGTGAGGGCGGGACCAACTATGGCTACACCTTC. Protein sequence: CASSEGGTNYGYTF.

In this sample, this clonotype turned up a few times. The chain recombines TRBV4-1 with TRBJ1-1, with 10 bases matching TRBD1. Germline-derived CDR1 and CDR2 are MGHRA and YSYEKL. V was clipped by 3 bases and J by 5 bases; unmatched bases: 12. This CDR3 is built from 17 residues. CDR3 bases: TGCGCCAGCAGCCACCTAGACGGACAGGGGGTAAAAACTGAAGCTTTCTTT. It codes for CASSHLDGQGVKTEAFF.